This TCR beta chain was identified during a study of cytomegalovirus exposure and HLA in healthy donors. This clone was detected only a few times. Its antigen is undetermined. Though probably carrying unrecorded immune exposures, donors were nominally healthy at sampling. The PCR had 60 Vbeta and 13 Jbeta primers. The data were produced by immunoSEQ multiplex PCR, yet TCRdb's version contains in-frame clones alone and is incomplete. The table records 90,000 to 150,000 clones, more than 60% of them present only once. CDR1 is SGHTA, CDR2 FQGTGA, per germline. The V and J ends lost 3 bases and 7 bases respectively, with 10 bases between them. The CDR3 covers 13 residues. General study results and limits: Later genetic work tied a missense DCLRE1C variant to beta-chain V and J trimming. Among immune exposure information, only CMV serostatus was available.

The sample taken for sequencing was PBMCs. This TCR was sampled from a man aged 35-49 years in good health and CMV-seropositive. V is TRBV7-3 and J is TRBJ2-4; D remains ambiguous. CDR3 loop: CASSLNLENIQYF. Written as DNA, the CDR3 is TGTGCCAGCAGCTTGAACCTGGAGAACATTCAGTACTTC.